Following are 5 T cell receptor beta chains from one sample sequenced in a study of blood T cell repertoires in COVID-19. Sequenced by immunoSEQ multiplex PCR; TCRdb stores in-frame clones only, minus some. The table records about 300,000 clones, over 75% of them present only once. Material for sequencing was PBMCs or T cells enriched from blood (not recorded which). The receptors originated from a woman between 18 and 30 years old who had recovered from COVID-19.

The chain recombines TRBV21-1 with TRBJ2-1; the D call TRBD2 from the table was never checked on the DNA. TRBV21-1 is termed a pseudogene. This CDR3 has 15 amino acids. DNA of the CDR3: TGTGCCAGCAGGATTAGCGGGGCCCTTTTCTCTAAGCAGTTCTTC. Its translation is CASRISGALFSKQFF.

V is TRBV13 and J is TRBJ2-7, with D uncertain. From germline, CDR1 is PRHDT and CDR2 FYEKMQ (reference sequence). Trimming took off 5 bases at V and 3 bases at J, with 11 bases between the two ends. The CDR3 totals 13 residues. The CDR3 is CASSTAPVYEQYF. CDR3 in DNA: TGTGCCAGCAGCACTGCCCCGGTCTACGAGCAGTACTTC.

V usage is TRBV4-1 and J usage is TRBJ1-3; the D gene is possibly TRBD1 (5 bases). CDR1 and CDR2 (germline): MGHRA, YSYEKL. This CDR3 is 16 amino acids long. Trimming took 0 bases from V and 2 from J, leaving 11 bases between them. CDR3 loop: CASSQDLGGAGNTIYF. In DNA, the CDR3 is TGCGCCAGCAGCCAAGATTTAGGAGGGGCTGGAAACACCATATATTTT.

This chain's CDR3 is CASSKMTGAYNEQFF. The DNA of the CDR3 is TGTGCCAGCAGTAAAATGACGGGAGCCTACAATGAGCAGTTCTTC. This sequence joins TRBV2 and TRBJ2-1, with a possible D match to TRBD2 (6 bases). This CDR3 spans 15 amino acids. V was shortened by 5 bases and J by 2 bases, with 13 bases between the two germline ends. Germline V CDR1 and CDR2: SNHLY, FYNNEI.

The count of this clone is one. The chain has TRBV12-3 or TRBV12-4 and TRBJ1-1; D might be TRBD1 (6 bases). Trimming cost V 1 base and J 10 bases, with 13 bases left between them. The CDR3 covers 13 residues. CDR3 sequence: CASSLGTGSRAFF. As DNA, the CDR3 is TGTGCCAGCAGTTTAGGAACAGGGAGCCGAGCTTTCTTT.